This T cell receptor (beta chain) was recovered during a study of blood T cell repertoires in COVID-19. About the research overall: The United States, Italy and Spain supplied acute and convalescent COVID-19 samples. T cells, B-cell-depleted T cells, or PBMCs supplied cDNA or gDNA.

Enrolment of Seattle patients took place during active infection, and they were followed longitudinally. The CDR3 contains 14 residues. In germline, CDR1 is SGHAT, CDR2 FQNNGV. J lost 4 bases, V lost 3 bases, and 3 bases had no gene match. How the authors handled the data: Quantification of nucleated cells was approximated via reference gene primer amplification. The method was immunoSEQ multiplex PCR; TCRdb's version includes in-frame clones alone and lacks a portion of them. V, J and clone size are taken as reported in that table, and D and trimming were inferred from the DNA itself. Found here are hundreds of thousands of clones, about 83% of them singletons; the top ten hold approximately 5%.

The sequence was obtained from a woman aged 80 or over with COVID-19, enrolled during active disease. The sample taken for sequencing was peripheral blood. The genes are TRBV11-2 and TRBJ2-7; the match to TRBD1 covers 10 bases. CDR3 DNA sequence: TGTGCCAGCAGCTTCGACAGGGGGCCATACGAGCAGTACTTC. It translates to CASSFDRGPYEQYF.